Described below is a single TCR beta chain sequence and its context. This entry is derived from a study of blood T cell repertoires in COVID-19. Authors' processing steps: Amplification from reference gene primers served as the basis for estimated nucleated cell counts. TCRdb keeps only in-frame clones here, not all; method: immunoSEQ multiplex PCR. V, J and clone size are taken as reported in that table, and D and trimming were inferred from the DNA itself. Of roughly 6,100 clones listed, more than 75% are singletons. Trimming at V came to 1 base and at J to 2 bases, leaving 2 bases not matched to a gene. The CDR3 is made up of 15 amino acids. Germline values: CDR1 SGDLS, CDR2 YYNGEE.

This chain uses TRBV9 with TRBJ2-3; 9 bases match TRBD2. Sequencing input: peripheral blood. This TCR derives from a human donor in a cohort sampled during active COVID-19. This CDR3 reads CASSVLAGPTDTQYF. The DNA of the CDR3 is TGTGCCAGCAGCGTACTAGCGGGGCCCACAGATACGCAGTATTTT.